A selection of T cell receptor beta chains follows, all from one sample in a study of blood T cell repertoires in COVID-19. Clones were read by immunoSEQ multiplex PCR, and TCRdb kept only the in-frame ones, dropping some. The sample shows roughly 250,000 clones, more than 70% of them seen only once. The source material was peripheral blood. The receptor set was obtained from a man aged 40-50 years with active or convalescent COVID-19. Each CDR3 is given with its conserved first and last residue. A D gene is named only where the DNA matches it firmly. The size entry is marked missing in some rows and otherwise reads once, few, many or a size class.

j_call,clone_size,d_call,v_call,cdr3_nt,cdr3_aa
TRBJ1-2,NA,TRBD1,TRBV24-1,TGTGCCACCAGTGATTCCGGGACAGGGGGCTACACCTTC,CATSDSGTGGYTF
TRBJ2-1,NA,NA,TRBV5-6,TGTGCCAGCAGTGGGGCCAACTGGGAGTTCTTC,CASSGANWEFF
TRBJ1-2,NA,TRBD1,TRBV19,TGTGCCAGTAGTCCCCGACAGGGGAGACCCTATGGCTACACCTTC,CASSPRQGRPYGYTF
TRBJ2-2,NA,NA,TRBV5-8,TGTGCCAGCAACCTAGGGAGAGCCGGGGAGCTGTTTTTT,CASNLGRAGELFF
TRBJ2-5,NA,NA,TRBV10-3,TGTGCCATCAGTGAGTCTGGCGGCTCCCAAGAGACCCAGTACTTC,CAISESGGSQETQYF
TRBJ2-5,NA,TRBD1,TRBV30,TGTGCCTGGGGCCCCGGGACAGGGGGCAATGGTGTGGAGACCCAGTACTTC,CAWGPGTGGNGVETQYF
TRBJ2-2,NA,NA,TRBV19,TGTGCCAGTTCCCCCTTTGGCAGGGAACACGGGGAGCTGTTTTTT,CASSPFGREHGELFF
TRBJ2-7,NA,NA,TRBV11-1,TGTGCCAGCAGCCGCGGGGGTTGGGGGCTCTCCTACGAGCAGTACTTC,CASSRGGWGLSYEQYF
TRBJ1-2,NA,TRBD1,TRBV19,TGTGCCAGTAGTATGGACGACAGGGGCCGCTATGGCTACACCTTC,CASSMDDRGRYGYTF
TRBJ1-1,NA,NA,TRBV5-1,TGCGCCAGCAGCTTGATGGGGGCCCCTGAAGCTTTCTTT,CASSLMGAPEAFF
TRBJ1-2,NA,NA,TRBV11-2,TGTGCCAGCAGCTTAGATCGAATCGAGTCGATTAACTATGGCTACACCTTC,CASSLDRIESINYGYTF
TRBJ1-1,NA,TRBD1,TRBV5-1,TGCGCCAGCAGCCAGGGGGTGAACACTGAAGCTTTCTTT,CASSQGVNTEAFF
TRBJ1-4,NA,TRBD1,TRBV2,TGTGCCAGCAGTGGGGACAGGGACAGGGGGACTGAAAAACTGTTTTTT,CASSGDRDRGTEKLFF
TRBJ1-1,once,NA,TRBV14,TGTGCCAGCAGCCGACTGCTGAACACTGAAGCTTTCTTT,CASSRLLNTEAFF
TRBJ2-5,NA,TRBD1,TRBV12-5,TGTGCTAGTGGTTTGAACAGGGGGTCTGAGACCCAGTACTTC,CASGLNRGSETQYF
TRBJ1-2,NA,TRBD1,TRBV3-1/TRBV3-2,TGTGCCAGCAGCCATCTAGACAGGGGCGAGGGCTACACCTTC,CASSHLDRGEGYTF
TRBJ2-1,NA,TRBD2,TRBV18,TGTGCCAGCTCACCACCGGGACTAGCGGGGGGGGGCAATGAGCAGTTCTTC,CASSPPGLAGGGNEQFF
TRBJ1-2,NA,NA,TRBV6-5,TGTGCCAGCAGTTCAACCATTACAAACTATGGCTACACCTTC,CASSSTITNYGYTF
TRBJ1-1,NA,NA,TRBV7-2,TGTGCCAGCAGTAATCAGGGAGGCAGCACTGAAGCTTTCTTT,CASSNQGGSTEAFF
TRBJ1-2,NA,NA,TRBV30,TGTGCCTGGAGTGTAGCGGGGTTTGGCTATGGCTACACCTTC,CAWSVAGFGYGYTF
TRBJ1-5,few,NA,TRBV2,TGTGCCAGCAGCCTCGGGGGAGTGGGAGTATATAGCAATCAGCCCCAGCATTTT,CASSLGGVGVYSNQPQHF
TRBJ2-3,NA,TRBD2,TRBV6-6,TGTGCCAGCAGTTACTCGGGGACTAGCGGGACAGATACGCAGTATTTT,CASSYSGTSGTDTQYF
TRBJ1-1,NA,NA,TRBV6-4,TGTGCCAGCAGTACAGTATGCACTGAAGCTTTCTTT,CASSTVCTEAFF
TRBJ1-5,NA,NA,TRBV19,TGTGCCAGTAGAACTATGGACAGCCGGGATCAGCCCCAGCATTTT,CASRTMDSRDQPQHF
TRBJ1-3,NA,NA,TRBV7-9,TGTGCCAGCAGCGCGAGGGATGGAAACACCATATATTTT,CASSARDGNTIYF
TRBJ1-6,few,TRBD1,TRBV6-6,TGTGCCAGCAGTTACTCCGGGACAGGCGGTTCACCCCTCCACTTT,CASSYSGTGGSPLHF
TRBJ1-1,NA,NA,TRBV4-3,TGCGCCAGCAGCCAAGATCTGGGGACACAGAACACTGAAGCTTTCTTT,CASSQDLGTQNTEAFF
TRBJ1-2,NA,NA,TRBV27,TGTGCCAGCAGTCCATTACAGGAATTGTATGGCTACACCTTC,CASSPLQELYGYTF
TRBJ2-5,once,NA,TRBV6-6,TGTGCCAGCAGTCTTCGGACAGCCCAAGAGACCCAGTACTTC,CASSLRTAQETQYF
TRBJ2-7,NA,NA,TRBV3-1/TRBV3-2,TGTGCCAGCAGCCGCACAGTGGAGGTAAGCGAGCAGTACTTC,CASSRTVEVSEQYF
TRBJ2-2,NA,NA,TRBV19,TGTGCCAGTAGTATCCACGTCAGCGGGGAGCTGTTTTTT,CASSIHVSGELFF
TRBJ2-7,NA,TRBD2,TRBV7-9,TGTGCCAGCAGCTTAGGAGGCGGGGGGGCAAACGAGCAGTACTTC,CASSLGGGGANEQYF